Following are 23 T cell receptor beta chains from one sample sequenced in a study of T-cell memory formation after mild COVID-19. TCRdb called the 5' RACE reads again in MiXCR, with one record for every CDR3 protein. In the table there are around 200,000 distinct CDR3 sequences, 27% of which are singletons. Sequenced input: PBMCs or a T cell subset sorted from them (not recorded which). The origin of the receptors is an adult woman who had mild COVID-19 (a few samples of this study predate the infection). Cell type and time point are not known.

Only a few counts were recorded for this clonotype. The chain joins TRBV12-3 or TRBV12-4 to TRBJ2-3; 16 bases map to TRBD2. The junction had 11 bases not matched to a gene; V was cut back by 11 bases and J by 15 bases. The CDR3 runs 13 residues. The CDR3 sequence: CASGLAGGRKFYF. CDR3 nucleotides: TGTGCCTCGGGACTAGCGGGAGGGCGTAAGTTTTATTTT.

This clonotype was seen a handful of times. The rearrangement uses TRBV7-3 and TRBJ2-1; TRBD2 agrees at 13 bases. After removal of 5 bases from V and 8 bases from J, the junction contained 6 bases not matched to a gene. The germline V gene has CDR1 SGHTA and CDR2 FQGTGA. This CDR3 contains 15 residues. The chain's CDR3 is CASSQTSGGPHEQFF. DNA of the CDR3: TGTGCCAGCAGCCAGACTAGCGGGGGGCCCCATGAGCAGTTCTTC.

Ten or more counts support this clonotype. The CDR3 nucleotides read TGCGCCAGCAGCTTGCCTTCACATGGAACTGAAGCTTTCTTT. It yields the protein CASSLPSHGTEAFF. This chain uses TRBV5-1 with TRBJ1-1; D is uncertain. The CDR3 extends over 14 amino acids. CDR1 SGHRS and CDR2 YFSETQ come from the germline V gene. Trimming removed 1 base at V and 5 bases at J, with 12 bases between.

This clonotype has a handful of counts. In nucleotides, the CDR3 is TGCGCCAGCAGCCCGGATCCAGGGACAGGGGGTTACGAGCAGTACTTC. As protein: CASSPDPGTGGYEQYF. The V and J genes are TRBV5-1 and TRBJ2-7; 11 bases line up with TRBD1. J gave up 4 bases and V 4 bases, and 10 bases lay outside the gene matches. Germline CDR1 and CDR2: SGHRS and YFSETQ. The CDR3 loop spans 16 amino acids. Using reference TRBV5-1 and TRBJ2-7 for the parts outside the CDR3, the full variable domain is KAGVTQTPRYLIKTRGQQVTLSCSPISGHRSVSWYQQTPGQGLQFLFEYFSETQRNKGNFPGRFSGRQFSNSRSEMNVSTLELGDSALYLCASSPDPGTGGYEQYFGPGTRLTVT.

This clonotype was recorded once. The chain couples TRBV30 to TRBJ2-3; D not resolved. Germline V gene data show CDR1 as GTSNPN and CDR2 as SVGIG (reference sequence). CDR3 size: 14 residues. CDR3 sequence reads: CALDGRSFTDTQYF. Here the CDR3 DNA reads TGTGCTTTGGACGGTCGGTCCTTCACAGATACGCAGTATTTT.

The chain carries TRBV27 and TRBJ1-2; D unclear. CDR3 length equals 14 residues. In germline, CDR1 is MNHEY, CDR2 SMNVEV (reference sequence). V was shortened by 10 bases and J by 7 bases, with 22 bases between the two germline ends. In DNA form, the CDR3 reads TGTGCCACCCGACCCCAACGGGTGTCCTCTGGCTACACCTTC. This sequence encodes CATRPQRVSSGYTF.

The chain joins TRBV12-5 to TRBJ2-1; weak D call: TRBD2 (6 bases). The ends were cut back, 9 bases at V and 0 bases at J, with 15 bases in the middle. The CDR3 sequence is 15 residues long. The V gene's germline CDR1 is LGHNT and CDR2 FRNRAP. The CDR3 loop is CASSSRESSYNEQFF. CDR3 nucleotide sequence: TGTGCTAGCAGTTCCCGGGAGAGCTCCTACAATGAGCAGTTCTTC.

The rearrangement uses TRBV28 and TRBJ1-1; D uncertain. V gave up 1 base and J gave up 3 bases, with 9 bases separating them. CDR1 is MDHEN and CDR2 is SYDVKM in the germline V gene. There are 14 residues in the CDR3. CDR3 nucleotides: TGTGCCAGCAGTTTATTCCCCGGGCACACTGAAGCTTTCTTT. This gives the protein CASSLFPGHTEAFF. Combining the CDR3 with reference TRBV28 and TRBJ1-1 gives the whole variable domain DVKVTQSSRYLVKRTGEKVFLECVQDMDHENMFWYRQDPGLGLRLIYFSYDVKMKEKGDIPEGYSVSREKKERFSLILESASTNQTSMYLCASSLFPGHTEAFFGQGTRLTVV.

This clonotype was seen a few times. This chain joins TRBV6-1 and TRBJ1-5, with D unresolved. The CDR3 is 15 residues long. V was pared by 2 bases and J by 3 bases, with 11 bases between. The germline V gene encodes CDR1 MNHNS and CDR2 SASEGT. The CDR3 reads CASSERPSANQPQHF. The CDR3 coding sequence is TGTGCCAGCAGTGAACGGCCCTCGGCCAATCAGCCCCAGCATTTT.

In this sample, this clonotype turned up a few times. CDR3: CASSLLEYTGELFF. Written as DNA, the CDR3 is TGTGCCAGCAGCTTACTTGAATACACCGGGGAGCTGTTTTTT. The chain has TRBV7-6 and TRBJ2-2; no clear D. The CDR3 is made up of 14 amino acids. The ends were cut back, 2 bases at V and 3 bases at J, with 7 bases in the middle. Germline V gives CDR1 SGHVS, CDR2 FNYEAQ.

This clonotype turned up a few times. The CDR3 DNA follows: TGTGCCAGCAGCTTATGGGGTGAGCAGTTCTTC. Translating gives CASSLWGEQFF. The chain links TRBV7-2 to TRBJ2-1, with D unclear. Trimming removed 2 bases from V and 9 bases from J, with 5 bases in between. This CDR3 comprises 11 residues. The germline gives CDR1 SGHTA, CDR2 FQGNSA.

This clonotype was recorded many times. The chain combines TRBV6-6 with TRBJ2-5; TRBD2 is a possible D gene (5 bases). The ends were cut back, 6 bases at V and 5 bases at J, with 22 bases in the middle. The CDR3 is 16 residues long. The germline V gene has CDR1 MNHNY and CDR2 SVGAGI (reference sequence). CDR3 bases: TGTGCCAGCAGCCACGGGCCTGTGGAGGTTTTGGAGACCCAGTACTTC. It is translated as CASSHGPVEVLETQYF.

The rearrangement uses TRBV7-2 and TRBJ2-1, with D perhaps matching TRBD2 (6 bases). The CDR3 has 15 amino acids. Trimming took 5 bases from V and 8 from J, leaving 19 bases between them. Germline V gene data show CDR1 as SGHTA and CDR2 as FQGNSA. In DNA, the CDR3 is TGTGCCAGCAGCACCTCAAGGACTACCCTGGATGAGCAGTTCTTC. It translates to CASSTSRTTLDEQFF.

This clonotype was detected a few times. The chain combines TRBV11-1 with TRBJ2-3; D is ambiguous. In germline, CDR1 is SGHAT, CDR2 FQDESV (reference sequence). This CDR3 has 12 residues. With 5 bases removed from V and 2 bases from J, the gap between germline ends came to 5 bases. CDR3 protein: CASSRYTDTQYF. In DNA form, the CDR3 reads TGTGCCAGCAGCCGCTACACAGATACGCAGTATTTT.

A few counts support this clonotype. The rearrangement joins TRBV12-3 or TRBV12-4 to TRBJ2-5; TRBD2 matches at 15 bases. Germline trimming cut 5 bases from V and 5 bases from J; bases unmatched to any gene: 3. This CDR3 comprises 15 residues. This chain's CDR3 is CASSGLAGGLETQYF. The CDR3 nucleotides are TGTGCCAGCAGTGGACTAGCGGGGGGGCTGGAGACCCAGTACTTC.

The chain joins TRBV6-6 to TRBJ2-7, with 9 bases lining up with TRBD1. The germline gives CDR1 MNHNY, CDR2 SVGAGI (reference sequence). Trimming took 7 bases from V and 3 from J; bases not matched to a gene: 7. The CDR3 has 14 amino acids. CDR3: CASNPRDRVYEQYF. The DNA for the CDR3 is TGTGCCAGCAACCCCCGGGACAGGGTCTACGAGCAGTACTTC.

This rearrangement joins TRBV15 to TRBJ2-7; a possible D gene is TRBD2 (5 bases). CDR3 length: 13 residues. Germline values: CDR1 LNHNV, CDR2 YYDKDF (reference sequence). Trimming removed 5 bases at V and 2 bases at J, with 10 bases between. The CDR3 here is CATSLGITYEQYF. The CDR3 region has the DNA TGTGCCACCAGCCTCGGGATCACCTACGAGCAGTACTTC.

The chain links TRBV29-1 to TRBJ1-1; D is ambiguous. The germline CDR1 and CDR2 sequences are SQVTM and ANQGSEA. This CDR3 is built from 13 residues. V was shortened by 3 bases and J by 3 bases, with 11 bases between the two germline ends. In nucleotides, the CDR3 is TGCAGCGTTGATTTGTATAGGGACACTGAAGCTTTCTTT. It encodes CSVDLYRDTEAFF.

The chain has TRBV19 and TRBJ1-5; D perhaps matches TRBD1 (6 bases). The CDR3 runs to 19 residues. CDR1 is LNHDA and CDR2 is SQIVND in the germline V gene (reference sequence). Trimming took 10 bases from V and 0 from J, leaving 28 bases between them. CDR3 nucleotide sequence: TGTGCCACATCCCCGTTGGACAGCTATCTTCGGCTTAGCAATCAGCCCCAGCATTTT. It is translated as CATSPLDSYLRLSNQPQHF.

This clonotype came up a few times. V is TRBV12-3 or TRBV12-4 and J is TRBJ2-3; 9 bases map to TRBD1. The CDR3 runs 15 residues. With 4 bases clipped from V and 3 bases from J, the junction kept 5 bases outside the gene matches. DNA of the CDR3: TGTGCCAGCAGTTACGGACAGGGGAAGACAGATACGCAGTATTTT. This gives the protein CASSYGQGKTDTQYF.

In its sample, this clonotype was seen a few times. V usage is TRBV5-4 and J usage is TRBJ2-7, with TRBD1 as a possible D gene (5 bases). Germline loops: CDR1 SGHNT, CDR2 YYREEE (reference sequence). Trimming shortened V by 4 bases and J by 6 bases, and 14 bases separated the two germline ends. The CDR3 runs to 13 residues. CDR3 amino acids: CASSMQLGAEQYF. The CDR3 bases are TGTGCCAGCAGCATGCAGCTAGGGGCCGAGCAGTACTTC. The full variable domain, in which reference TRBV5-4 and TRBJ2-7 provide the parts outside the CDR3, is ETGVTQSPTHLIKTRGQQVTLRCSSQSGHNTVSWYQQALGQGPQFIFQYYREEENGRGNFPPRFSGLQFPNYSSELNVNALELDDSALYLCASSMQLGAEQYFGPGTRLTVT.

The J gene is TRBJ2-7, the V gene TRBV3-1, with D possibly being TRBD1 (6 bases). V lost 8 bases and J 9 bases, leaving 26 bases between the germline ends. Germline V gene lookup returns CDR1 LGHDT and CDR2 YNNKEL (reference sequence). CDR3 length equals 15 residues. CDR3 protein: CASLDPGRGVGRQYF. The CDR3 DNA reads as TGTGCCAGCCTTGACCCCGGCAGGGGCGTGGGAAGGCAGTACTTC.

This clonotype was found a few times. V and J are TRBV25-1 and TRBJ1-5, with 7 bases aligning to TRBD1. The CDR3 runs 15 residues. The V gene end was trimmed by 4 bases and the J gene end by 5 bases; junction bases not matched to a gene: 8. Per the germline V gene, CDR1 is MGHDK and CDR2 is SYGVNS. The CDR3 sequence is CASSGDREGHQPQHF. Written as DNA, the CDR3 is TGTGCCAGCAGTGGCGACAGGGAGGGTCATCAGCCCCAGCATTTT.